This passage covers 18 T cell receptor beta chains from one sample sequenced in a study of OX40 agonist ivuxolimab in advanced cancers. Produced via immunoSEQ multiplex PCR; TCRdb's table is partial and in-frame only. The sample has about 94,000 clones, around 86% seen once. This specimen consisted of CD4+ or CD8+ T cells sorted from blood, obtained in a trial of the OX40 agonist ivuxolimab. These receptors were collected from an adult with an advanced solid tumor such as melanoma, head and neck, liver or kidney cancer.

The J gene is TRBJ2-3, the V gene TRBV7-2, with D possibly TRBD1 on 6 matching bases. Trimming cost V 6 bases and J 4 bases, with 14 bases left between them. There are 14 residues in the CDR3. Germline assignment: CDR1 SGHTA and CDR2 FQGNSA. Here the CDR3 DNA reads TGTGCCAGCAGACCAACAGGGTGGGCAGATACGCAGTATTTT. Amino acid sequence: CASRPTGWADTQYF.

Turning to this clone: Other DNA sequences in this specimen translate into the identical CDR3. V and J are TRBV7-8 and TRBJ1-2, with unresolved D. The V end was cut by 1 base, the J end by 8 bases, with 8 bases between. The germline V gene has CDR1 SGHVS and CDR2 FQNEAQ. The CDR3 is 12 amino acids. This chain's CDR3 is CASSLGGRGYTF. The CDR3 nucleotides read TGTGCCAGCAGCTTAGGGGGTCGGGGCTACACCTTC.

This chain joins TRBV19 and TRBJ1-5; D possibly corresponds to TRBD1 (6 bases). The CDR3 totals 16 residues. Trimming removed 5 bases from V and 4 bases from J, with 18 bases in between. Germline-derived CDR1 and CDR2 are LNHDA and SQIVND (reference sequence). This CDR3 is CASSLTQGGGNQPQHF. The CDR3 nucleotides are TGTGCCAGTAGTCTTACACAGGGTGGTGGGAATCAGCCCCAGCATTTT. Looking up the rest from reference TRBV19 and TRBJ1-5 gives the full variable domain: DGGITQSPKYLFRKEGQNVTLSCEQNLNHDAMYWYRQDPGQGLRLIYYSQIVNDFQKGDIAEGYSVSREKKESFPLTVTSAQKNPTAFYLCASSLTQGGGNQPQHFGDGTRLSIL.

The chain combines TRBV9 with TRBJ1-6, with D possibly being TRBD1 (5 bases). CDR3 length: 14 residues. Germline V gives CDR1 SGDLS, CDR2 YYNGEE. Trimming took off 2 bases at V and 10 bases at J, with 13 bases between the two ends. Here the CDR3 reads CASSVTGSGSPLHF. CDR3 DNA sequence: TGTGCCAGCAGCGTCACAGGATCCGGGTCACCCCTCCACTTT.

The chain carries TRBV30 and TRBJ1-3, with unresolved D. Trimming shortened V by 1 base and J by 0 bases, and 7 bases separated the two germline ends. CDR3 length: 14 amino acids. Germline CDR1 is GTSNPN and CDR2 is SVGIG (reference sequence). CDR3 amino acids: CAWSGGSSGNTIYF. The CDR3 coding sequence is TGTGCCTGGAGTGGAGGGTCCTCTGGAAACACCATATATTTT. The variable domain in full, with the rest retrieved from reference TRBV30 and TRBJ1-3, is SQTIHQWPATLVQPVGSPLSLECTVEGTSNPNLYWYRQAAGRGLQLLFYSVGIGQISSEVPQNLSASRPQDRQFILSSKKLLLSDSGFYLCAWSGGSSGNTIYFGEGSWLTVV.

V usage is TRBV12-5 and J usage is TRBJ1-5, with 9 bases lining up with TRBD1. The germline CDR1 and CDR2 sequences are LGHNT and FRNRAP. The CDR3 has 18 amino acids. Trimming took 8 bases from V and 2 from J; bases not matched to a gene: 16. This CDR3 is CASKAPGQGMVGNQPQHF. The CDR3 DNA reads TGTGCTAGTAAAGCTCCGGGACAGGGAATGGTCGGCAATCAGCCCCAGCATTTT.

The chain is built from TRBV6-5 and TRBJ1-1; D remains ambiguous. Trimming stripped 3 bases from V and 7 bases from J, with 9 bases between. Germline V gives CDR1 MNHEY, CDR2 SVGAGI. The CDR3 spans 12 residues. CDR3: CASSYAGREAFF. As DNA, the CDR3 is TGTGCCAGCAGTTATGCCGGACGTGAAGCTTTCTTT.

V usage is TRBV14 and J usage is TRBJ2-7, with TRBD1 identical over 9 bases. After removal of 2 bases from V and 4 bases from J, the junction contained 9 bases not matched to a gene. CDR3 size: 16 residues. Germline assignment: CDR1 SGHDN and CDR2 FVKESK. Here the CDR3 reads CASSQLRTGVGYEQYF. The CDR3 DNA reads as TGTGCCAGCAGCCAACTCCGGACAGGGGTGGGGTACGAGCAGTACTTC.

CDR3 nucleotides: TGTGCCAGCAGCTTTAGCCCAGGAGTCTTGGACACCATATATTTT. It codes for CASSFSPGVLDTIYF. V is TRBV7-8 and J is TRBJ1-3; unclear D gene. Trimming stripped 3 bases from V and 8 bases from J, with 17 bases between. Germline values: CDR1 SGHVS, CDR2 FQNEAQ. The CDR3 covers 15 residues. Full variable domain (rest looked up from reference TRBV7-8 and TRBJ1-3): GAGVSQSPRYKVAKRGQDVALRCDPISGHVSLFWYQQALGQGPEFLTYFQNEAQLDKSGLPSDRFFAERPEGSVSTLKIQRTQQEDSAVYLCASSFSPGVLDTIYFGEGSWLTVV.

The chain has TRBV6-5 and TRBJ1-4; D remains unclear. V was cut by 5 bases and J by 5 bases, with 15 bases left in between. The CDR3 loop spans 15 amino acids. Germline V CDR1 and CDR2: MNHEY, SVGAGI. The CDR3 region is CASSRGAAVNEKLFF. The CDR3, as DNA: TGTGCCAGCAGTCGGGGAGCCGCGGTGAATGAAAAACTGTTTTTT.

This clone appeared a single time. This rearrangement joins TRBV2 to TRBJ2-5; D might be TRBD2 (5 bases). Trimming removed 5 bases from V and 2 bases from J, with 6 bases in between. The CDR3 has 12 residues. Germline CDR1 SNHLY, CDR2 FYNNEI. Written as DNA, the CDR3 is TGTGCCAGCAGTCGACTACAAGAGACCCAGTACTTC. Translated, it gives CASSRLQETQYF.

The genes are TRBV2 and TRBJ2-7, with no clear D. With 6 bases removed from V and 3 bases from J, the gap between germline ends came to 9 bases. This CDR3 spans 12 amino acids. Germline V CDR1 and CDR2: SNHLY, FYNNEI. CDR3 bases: TGTGCCAGCAGGCCCGAGAGCTACGAGCAGTACTTC. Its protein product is CASRPESYEQYF. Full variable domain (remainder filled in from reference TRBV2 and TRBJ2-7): EPEVTQTPSHQVTQMGQEVILRCVPISNHLYFYWYRQILGQKVEFLVSFYNNEISEKSEIFDDQFSVERPDGSNFTLKIRSTKLEDSAMYFCASRPESYEQYFGPGTRLTVT.

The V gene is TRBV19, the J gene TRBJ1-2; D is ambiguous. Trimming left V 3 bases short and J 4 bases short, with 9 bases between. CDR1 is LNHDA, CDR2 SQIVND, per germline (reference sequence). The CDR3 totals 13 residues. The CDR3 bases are TGTGCCAGTAGTATTGACACAAGCTATGGCTACACCTTC. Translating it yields CASSIDTSYGYTF.

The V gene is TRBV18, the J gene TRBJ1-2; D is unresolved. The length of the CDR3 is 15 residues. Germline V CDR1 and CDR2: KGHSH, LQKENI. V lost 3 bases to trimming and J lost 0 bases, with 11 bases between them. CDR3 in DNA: TGTGCCAGCTCACCGGCGAGCACGGCTAACTATGGCTACACCTTC. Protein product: CASSPASTANYGYTF.

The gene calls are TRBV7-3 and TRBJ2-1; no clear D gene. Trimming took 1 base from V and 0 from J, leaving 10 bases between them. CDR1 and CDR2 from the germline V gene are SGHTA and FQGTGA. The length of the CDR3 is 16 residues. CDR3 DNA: TGTGCCAGCAGCTTAAATGGCGAACTCTCCTACAATGAGCAGTTCTTC. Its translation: CASSLNGELSYNEQFF.

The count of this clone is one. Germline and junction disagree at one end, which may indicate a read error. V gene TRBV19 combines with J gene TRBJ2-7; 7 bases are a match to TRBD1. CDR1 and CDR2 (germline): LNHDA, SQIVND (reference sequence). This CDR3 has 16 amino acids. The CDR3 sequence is CASSIEGPGTEYEQCF. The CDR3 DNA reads TGTGCCAGTAGTATAGAGGGGCCGGGGACAGAGTACGAGCAGTGCTTC. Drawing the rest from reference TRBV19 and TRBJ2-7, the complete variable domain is DGGITQSPKYLFRKEGQNVTLSCEQNLNHDAMYWYRQDPGQGLRLIYYSQIVNDFQKGDIAEGYSVSREKKESFPLTVTSAQKNPTAFYLCASSIEGPGTEYEQCFGPGTRLTVT.

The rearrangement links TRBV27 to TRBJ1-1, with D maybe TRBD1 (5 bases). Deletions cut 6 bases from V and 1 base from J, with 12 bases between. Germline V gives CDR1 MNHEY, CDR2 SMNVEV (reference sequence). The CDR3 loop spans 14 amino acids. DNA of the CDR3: TGTGCCAGCAGAGCAGGGTGGGAGAACACTGAAGCTTTCTTT. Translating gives CASRAGWENTEAFF.

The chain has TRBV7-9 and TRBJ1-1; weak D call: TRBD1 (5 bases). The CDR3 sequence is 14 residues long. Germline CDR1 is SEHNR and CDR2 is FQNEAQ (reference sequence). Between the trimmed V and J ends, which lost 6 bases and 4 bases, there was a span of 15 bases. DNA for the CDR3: TGTGCCAGCAGGCCCAATTCAGGGAGCACTGAAGCTTTCTTT. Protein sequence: CASRPNSGSTEAFF.